The 27 T cell receptor beta chains below come from one sample, sequenced in a study of CD8+ T cells in alopecia areata. cDNA serving as the sequencing template came from extracted, reverse transcribed RNA. Measured with immunoSEQ multiplex PCR; TCRdb has only the in-frame clones, and not every one. The sample consists of approximately 200,000 clones, less than 45% of them appearing once. The treatment was: oral pan-JAK inhibitor, 5-10 mg twice daily. Specimen: CD4+ T cells sorted from blood, collected at approximately week 37, from a patient treated with tofacitinib. These TCRs come from a human donor with alopecia areata.

This clone was seen once. The V gene is TRBV7-3, the J gene TRBJ2-3; D perhaps matches TRBD2 (5 bases). The germline V gene encodes CDR1 SGHTA and CDR2 FQGTGA. This CDR3 is 16 amino acids long. V lost 3 bases, J lost 0 bases, and 13 bases lay in between. CDR3 in DNA: TGTGCCAGCAGCTTGATACCGGGAACTAGCACAGATACGCAGTATTTT. It is translated as CASSLIPGTSTDTQYF.

The V call is TRBV5-4, the J call TRBJ1-2; D perhaps matches TRBD1 (5 bases). This CDR3 is 13 amino acids long. Trimming removed 3 bases from V and 4 bases from J, with 10 bases in between. The germline CDR1 and CDR2 sequences are SGHNT and YYREEE (reference sequence). CDR3 bases: TGTGCCAGCAGCTCTACAGGCTTCTATGGCTACACCTTC. This translates into CASSSTGFYGYTF.

V and J are TRBV4-2 and TRBJ1-2; 7 nucleotides line up with TRBD1. The CDR3 totals 14 residues. Germline CDR1 LGHNA, CDR2 YNFKEQ. Trimming took 7 bases from V and 8 from J; bases not matched to a gene: 13. CDR3 sequence: CASTRGGTEVGYTF. The CDR3 region has the DNA TGTGCCAGCACACGAGGAGGGACAGAGGTGGGCTACACCTTC.

This rearrangement joins TRBV29-1 to TRBJ1-3; 7 bases agree with TRBD1. This CDR3 contains 13 residues. CDR1 SQVTM and CDR2 ANQGSEA come from the germline V gene. V shed 4 bases, J shed 2 bases, and the junction held 2 bases outside the gene matches. The CDR3 sequence is CSVAGQTGNTIYF. As DNA, the CDR3 is TGCAGCGTTGCGGGACAGACTGGAAACACCATATATTTT.

The chain is built from TRBV13 and TRBJ2-3; 9 bases map to TRBD2. V was pared by 6 bases and J by 2 bases, with 9 bases of the junction left unmatched. The CDR3 has 16 residues. Germline CDR1 and CDR2: PRHDT and FYEKMQ (reference sequence). The CDR3 spells CASSPFSGSVTDTQYF. CDR3 nucleotide sequence: TGTGCCAGCAGTCCTTTTAGCGGGAGTGTCACAGATACGCAGTATTTT.

The rearrangement joins TRBV29-1 to TRBJ1-3, with D possibly being TRBD1 (5 bases). The CDR3 extends over 13 amino acids. V gave up 5 bases and J gave up 3 bases, with 11 bases separating them. Germline V gives CDR1 SQVTM, CDR2 ANQGSEA. CDR3 amino acids: CSVRPGGGNTIYF. The CDR3 DNA is TGCAGCGTTCGGCCCGGGGGTGGAAACACCATATATTTT. Supplemented by reference TRBV29-1 and TRBJ1-3, the full variable domain reads SAVISQKPSRDICQRGTSLTIQCQVDSQVTMMFWYRQQPGQSLTLIATANQGSEATYESGFVIDKFPISRPNLTFSTLTVSNMSPEDSSIYLCSVRPGGGNTIYFGEGSWLTVV.

Of note for this clone: A read error may produce the germline difference seen at one junction end. J is TRBJ1-1 and V is TRBV4-3, with D unclear. The CDR3 is 12 amino acids. Germline CDR1 LGHNA, CDR2 YSLEER. The CDR3 region has the DNA TGCGCCAGCAGCCAAGCGGAGGGTCCCCTCGTCTTT. Residues: CASSQAEGPLVF.

This chain connects TRBV5-4 to TRBJ1-2, with no clear D. Germline CDR1 reads SGHNT; CDR2 reads YYREEE (reference sequence). V was clipped by 0 bases and J by 4 bases, with 16 bases between them. The CDR3 totals 16 residues. This CDR3 reads CASSLGRQVDLYGYTF. The DNA of the CDR3 is TGTGCCAGCAGCTTGGGTCGGCAGGTCGACCTCTATGGCTACACCTTC.

The chain couples TRBV5-1 to TRBJ2-7; either TRBD1 or TRBD2 may supply D (5 bases each). The V and J ends lost 4 bases and 3 bases respectively, with 14 bases between them. CDR1 and CDR2 from the germline V gene are SGHRS and YFSETQ. The CDR3 totals 14 residues. This CDR3 is CASSGRGPNYEQYF. CDR3 DNA: TGCGCCAGCAGCGGTCGGGGACCGAACTACGAGCAGTACTTC.

Only a few counts were recorded for this clone. The chain uses TRBV4-3 and TRBJ2-1; 10 bases fit TRBD1. The CDR3 has 15 amino acids. V trimming: 4 bases; J trimming: 4 bases; junction bases outside the gene matches: 4. The V gene's germline CDR1 is LGHNA and CDR2 YSLEER. The CDR3 region is CASSLEGQGYNEQFF. CDR3 bases: TGCGCCAGCAGCCTCGAGGGACAGGGGTACAATGAGCAGTTCTTC.

J is TRBJ2-6 and V is TRBV7-3; D gene ambiguous. With 5 bases removed from V and 2 bases from J, the gap between germline ends came to 7 bases. The CDR3 contains 14 residues. CDR1 SGHTA and CDR2 FQGTGA come from the germline V gene. As DNA, the CDR3 is TGTGCCAGCAGCCCCCGGGCTGGGGCCAACGTCCTGACTTTC. This sequence encodes CASSPRAGANVLTF.

CDR3 sequence reads: CATSGLAGRELFF. The CDR3 nucleotides read TGTGCCACTTCGGGACTAGCGGGCAGGGAGCTGTTTTTT. V gene TRBV19 combines with J gene TRBJ2-2; the match to TRBD2 covers 12 bases. Trimming took 10 bases from V and 9 from J; bases not matched to a gene: 6. Per the germline V gene, CDR1 is LNHDA and CDR2 is SQIVND (reference sequence). The CDR3 runs 13 residues.

The sample holds a few counts of this clone. This chain connects TRBV29-1 to TRBJ1-1; tentatively, D is TRBD1 (5 bases). Germline CDR1 reads SQVTM; CDR2 reads ANQGSEA. This CDR3 is built from 13 residues. Trimming removed 4 bases from V and 6 bases from J, with 15 bases in between. This CDR3 is CSVAVSGPAEAFF. CDR3 DNA sequence: TGCAGCGTTGCAGTTTCGGGGCCCGCTGAAGCTTTCTTT.

The chain joins TRBV7-8 to TRBJ2-7; 9 bases fit TRBD1. V lost 3 bases to trimming and J lost 7 bases; unmatched junction nucleotides: 10. The CDR3 contains 15 residues. The germline gives CDR1 SGHVS, CDR2 FQNEAQ. In nucleotides, the CDR3 is TGTGCCAGCAGCTTGGACAGGGGCCAGTTTAAGGAGCAGTACTTC. Protein product: CASSLDRGQFKEQYF.

This rearrangement joins TRBV2 to TRBJ2-1; no clear D gene. V lost 0 bases, J lost 10 bases, and 10 bases lay in between. This CDR3 has 13 amino acids. From germline, CDR1 is SNHLY and CDR2 FYNNEI. In nucleotides, the CDR3 is TGTGCCAGCAGTGAAGCGTATTCGTCAGAGCAGTTCTTC. This translates into CASSEAYSSEQFF.

This CDR3 reads CASSFPLAGSTYNEQFF. The CDR3 bases are TGTGCCAGCAGCTTTCCCCTAGCCGGGAGTACCTACAATGAGCAGTTCTTC. The chain links TRBV7-9 to TRBJ2-1, with D possibly being TRBD2 (6 bases). CDR3 length: 17 residues. Deletions cut 3 bases from V and 2 bases from J, with 17 bases between. The germline V gene encodes CDR1 SEHNR and CDR2 FQNEAQ (reference sequence).

V and J are TRBV7-2 and TRBJ2-7; 8 nucleotides line up with TRBD1. J was trimmed by 3 bases and V by 8 bases; bases with no gene match: 6. The CDR3 runs 13 residues. Per the germline V gene, CDR1 is SGHTA and CDR2 is FQGNSA. This CDR3 is CASSSGGHYEQYF. As DNA, the CDR3 is TGTGCCAGCTCATCAGGGGGCCACTACGAGCAGTACTTC.

The chain has TRBV7-2 and TRBJ2-5; D might be TRBD1 (6 bases). The V end lost 1 base, the J end lost 6 bases, and 12 bases lay between the germline ends. Germline CDR1 is SGHTA and CDR2 is FQGNSA. The CDR3 has 14 amino acids. The CDR3 bases are TGTGCCAGCAGCTTAGGAACAGGGAGTCAGACCCAGTACTTC. It yields the protein CASSLGTGSQTQYF.

This chain links TRBV30 with TRBJ1-3; D not certain. V lost 3 bases and J 1 base, leaving 4 bases between the germline ends. The CDR3 length is 12 residues. Germline V gene sequence: CDR1 GTSNPN, CDR2 SVGIG (reference sequence). The CDR3 DNA sequence: TGTGCCTGGAGGGCATCTGGAAACACCATATATTTT. It yields the protein CAWRASGNTIYF.

This chain links TRBV29-1 with TRBJ2-5; 9 bases are shared with TRBD1. Germline V CDR1 and CDR2: SQVTM, ANQGSEA. This CDR3 is 14 amino acids long. V gave up 5 bases and J gave up 6 bases; unmatched junction bases: 10. The CDR3 sequence is CSVSPQGASQTQYF. CDR3 nucleotide sequence: TGCAGCGTTTCGCCACAGGGGGCCTCCCAGACCCAGTACTTC.

This clone was seen only a few times. V usage is TRBV2 and J usage is TRBJ2-7; perhaps TRBD1 as D (6 bases). Germline V lookup: CDR1 SNHLY, CDR2 FYNNEI. V was clipped by 6 bases and J by 3 bases, with 15 bases between them. The CDR3 contains 14 residues. The chain's CDR3 is CASRARDIVYEQYF. The CDR3 region has the DNA TGTGCCAGCAGGGCCCGGGACATCGTCTACGAGCAGTACTTC.

This clone was counted a few times. The genes are TRBV29-1 and TRBJ2-7; D is possibly TRBD1 or TRBD2 (5 bases each). Trimming cost V 7 bases and J 6 bases, with 13 bases left between them. The germline V gene has CDR1 SQVTM and CDR2 ANQGSEA. The CDR3 extends over 11 amino acids. CDR3 nucleotides: TGCAGCGCCGCCCACGGGGCCGAGCAGTACTTC. Translating it yields CSAAHGAEQYF.

V is TRBV5-4 and J is TRBJ2-7; no reliable D call. Trimming took off 0 bases at V and 6 bases at J, with 16 bases between the two ends. The germline V gene encodes CDR1 SGHNT and CDR2 YYREEE (reference sequence). The CDR3 extends over 15 amino acids. In nucleotides, the CDR3 is TGTGCCAGCAGCTTGGGGGCCTCTAGTCCCCGCGAGCAGTACTTC. Translated: CASSLGASSPREQYF.

The chain uses TRBV29-1 and TRBJ1-3, with 7 nucleotides matching TRBD1. CDR3 size: 13 residues. The V segment lost 6 bases and the J segment 0 bases; nucleotides outside the gene matches: 2. Looked up from germline, CDR1 is SQVTM and CDR2 is ANQGSEA. The CDR3 loop is CSVGTDSGNTIYF. The CDR3 region has the DNA TGCAGCGTCGGGACAGACTCTGGAAACACCATATATTTT.

The V gene is TRBV16, the J gene TRBJ2-7; 10 bases agree with TRBD2. The V gene end was trimmed by 5 bases and the J gene end by 3 bases; junction bases not matched to a gene: 16. This CDR3 region has 18 residues. Per germline, CDR1 KGHSY and CDR2 FQNENV. As DNA, the CDR3 is TGTGCCAGCAGCAATATAAAATGGCAGGCTAGCGGGAGCTACGAGCAGTACTTC. As protein: CASSNIKWQASGSYEQYF. The complete variable domain, with remaining parts taken from reference TRBV16 and TRBJ2-7, reads GEEVAQTPKHLVRGEGQKAKLYCAPIKGHSYVFWYQQVLKNEFKFLISFQNENVFDETGMPKERFSAKCLPNSPCSLEIQATKLEDSAVYFCASSNIKWQASGSYEQYFGPGTRLTVT.

The chain carries TRBV2 and TRBJ2-7, with 7 positions matching TRBD1. CDR1 SNHLY and CDR2 FYNNEI come from the germline V gene. V was clipped by 7 bases and J by 2 bases; unmatched bases: 8. This CDR3 spans 14 amino acids. CDR3 residues: CASTRDSKTYEQYF. CDR3 bases: TGTGCCAGCACCCGGGACAGCAAAACCTACGAGCAGTACTTC. Drawing the rest from reference TRBV2 and TRBJ2-7, the complete variable domain is EPEVTQTPSHQVTQMGQEVILRCVPISNHLYFYWYRQILGQKVEFLVSFYNNEISEKSEIFDDQFSVERPDGSNFTLKIRSTKLEDSAMYFCASTRDSKTYEQYFGPGTRLTVT.

The chain has TRBV2 and TRBJ1-1, with D unresolved. The V end lost 4 bases, the J end lost 5 bases, and 8 bases lay between the germline ends. The germline gives CDR1 SNHLY, CDR2 FYNNEI. The length of the CDR3 is 12 residues. The CDR3 DNA is TGTGCCAGCAGTGCCGAGAGAACTGAAGCTTTCTTT. It codes for CASSAERTEAFF.